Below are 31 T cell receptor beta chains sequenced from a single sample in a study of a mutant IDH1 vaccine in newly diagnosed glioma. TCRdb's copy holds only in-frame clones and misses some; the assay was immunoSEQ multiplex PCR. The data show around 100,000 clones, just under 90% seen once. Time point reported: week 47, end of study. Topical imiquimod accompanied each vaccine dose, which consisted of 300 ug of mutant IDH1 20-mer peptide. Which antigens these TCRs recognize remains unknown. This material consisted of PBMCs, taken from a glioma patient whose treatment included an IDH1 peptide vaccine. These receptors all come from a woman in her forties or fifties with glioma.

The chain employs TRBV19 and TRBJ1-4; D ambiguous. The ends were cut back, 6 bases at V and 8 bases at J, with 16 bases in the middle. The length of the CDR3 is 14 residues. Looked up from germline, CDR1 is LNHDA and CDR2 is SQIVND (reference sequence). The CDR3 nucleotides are TGTGCCAGTAGGCGCCCGGGGTTTGGAGAAAAACTGTTTTTT. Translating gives CASRRPGFGEKLFF.

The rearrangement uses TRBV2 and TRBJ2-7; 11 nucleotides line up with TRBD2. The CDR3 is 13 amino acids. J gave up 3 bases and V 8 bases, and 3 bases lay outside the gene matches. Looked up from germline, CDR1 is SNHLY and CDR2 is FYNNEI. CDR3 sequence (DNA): TGTGCCAGCTGTAGCGGGAGGGACTACGAGCAGTACTTC. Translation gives CASCSGRDYEQYF.

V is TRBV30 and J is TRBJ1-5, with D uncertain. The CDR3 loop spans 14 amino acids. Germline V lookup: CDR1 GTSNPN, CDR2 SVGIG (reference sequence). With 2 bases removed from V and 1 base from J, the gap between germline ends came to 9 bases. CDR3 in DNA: TGTGCCTGGAGTCAGGAGTTGAGCAATCAGCCCCAGCATTTT. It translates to CAWSQELSNQPQHF. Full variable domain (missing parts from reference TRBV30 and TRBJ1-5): SQTIHQWPATLVQPVGSPLSLECTVEGTSNPNLYWYRQAAGRGLQLLFYSVGIGQISSEVPQNLSASRPQDRQFILSSKKLLLSDSGFYLCAWSQELSNQPQHFGDGTRLSIL.

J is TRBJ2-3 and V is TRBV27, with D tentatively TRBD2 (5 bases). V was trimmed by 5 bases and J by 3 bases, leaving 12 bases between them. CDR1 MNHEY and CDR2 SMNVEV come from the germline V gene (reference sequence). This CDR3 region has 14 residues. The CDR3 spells CASSRMSGTDTQYF. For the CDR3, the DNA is TGTGCCAGCAGTCGGATGTCGGGGACAGATACGCAGTATTTT.

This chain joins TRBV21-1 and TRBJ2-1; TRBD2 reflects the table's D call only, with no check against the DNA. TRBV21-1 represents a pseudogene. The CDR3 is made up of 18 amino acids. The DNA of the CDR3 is TGTGCCAGCAGAGTTGCGGGACTAGCGGGGTTCGCCTACAATGAGCAGTTCTTC. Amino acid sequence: CASRVAGLAGFAYNEQFF.

This chain's CDR3 is CASSLAGGAKNIQYF. The CDR3 DNA is TGTGCCAGCAGCTTAGCGGGAGGGGCCAAAAACATTCAGTACTTC. The V gene is TRBV7-3, the J gene TRBJ2-4; TRBD2 aligns across 9 bases. Per germline, CDR1 SGHTA and CDR2 FQGTGA. V was pared by 2 bases and J by 1 base, with 0 bases of the junction left unmatched. CDR3 length: 15 amino acids.

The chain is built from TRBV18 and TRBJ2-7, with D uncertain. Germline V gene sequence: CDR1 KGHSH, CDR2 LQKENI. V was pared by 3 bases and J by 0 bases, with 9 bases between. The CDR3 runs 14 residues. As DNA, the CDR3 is TGTGCCAGCTCACCGGCAAGGAGCTCCTACGAGCAGTACTTC. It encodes CASSPARSSYEQYF.

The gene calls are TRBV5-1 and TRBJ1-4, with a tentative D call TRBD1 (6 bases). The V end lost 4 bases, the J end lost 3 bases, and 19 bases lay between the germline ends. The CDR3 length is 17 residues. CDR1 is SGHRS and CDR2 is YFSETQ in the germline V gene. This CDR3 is CASSAGQGLRANEKLFF. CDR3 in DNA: TGCGCCAGCAGCGCTGGTCAGGGGTTACGGGCTAATGAAAAACTGTTTTTT.

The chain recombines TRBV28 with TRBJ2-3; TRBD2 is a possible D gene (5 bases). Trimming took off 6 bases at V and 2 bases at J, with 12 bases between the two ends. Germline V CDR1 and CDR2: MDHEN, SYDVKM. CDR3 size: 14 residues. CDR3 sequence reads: CASRWTEVTDTQYF. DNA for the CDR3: TGTGCCAGCAGGTGGACGGAGGTCACAGATACGCAGTATTTT.

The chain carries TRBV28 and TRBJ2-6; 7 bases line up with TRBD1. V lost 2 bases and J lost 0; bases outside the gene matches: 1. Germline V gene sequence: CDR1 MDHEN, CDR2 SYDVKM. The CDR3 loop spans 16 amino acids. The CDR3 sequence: CASSLTGVSGANVLTF. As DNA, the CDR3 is TGTGCCAGCAGTTTAACAGGGGTCTCTGGGGCCAACGTCCTGACTTTC.

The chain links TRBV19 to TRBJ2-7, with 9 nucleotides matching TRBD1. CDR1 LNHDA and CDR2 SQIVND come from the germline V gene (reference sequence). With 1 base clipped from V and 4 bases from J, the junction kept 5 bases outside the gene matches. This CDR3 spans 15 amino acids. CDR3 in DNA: TGTGCCAGTAGTATAGCCGGGACAGGGCCTTACGAGCAGTACTTC. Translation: CASSIAGTGPYEQYF.

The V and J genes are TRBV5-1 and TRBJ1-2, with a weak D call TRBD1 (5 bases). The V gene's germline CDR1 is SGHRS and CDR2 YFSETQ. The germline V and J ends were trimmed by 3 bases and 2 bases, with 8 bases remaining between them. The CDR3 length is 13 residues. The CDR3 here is CASSSTVNYGYTF. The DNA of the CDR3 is TGCGCCAGCAGCTCGACAGTGAACTATGGCTACACCTTC.

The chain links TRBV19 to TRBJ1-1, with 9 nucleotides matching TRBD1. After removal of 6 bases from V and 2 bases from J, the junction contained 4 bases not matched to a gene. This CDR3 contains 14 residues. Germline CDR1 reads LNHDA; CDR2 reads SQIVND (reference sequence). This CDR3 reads CASSRDRANTEAFF. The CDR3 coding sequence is TGTGCCAGTAGCCGGGACAGGGCCAACACTGAAGCTTTCTTT.

The CDR3 nucleotides are TGTGCCAGCAGGTTTGCTGGGCGGACGGATGAAAAACTGTTTTTT. Translation: CASRFAGRTDEKLFF. V is TRBV11-2 and J is TRBJ1-4; no reliable D call. The V gene lost 6 bases and the J gene lost 6 bases, with 17 bases spanning the gap. Germline V lookup: CDR1 SGHAT, CDR2 FQNNGV. This CDR3 is built from 15 residues.

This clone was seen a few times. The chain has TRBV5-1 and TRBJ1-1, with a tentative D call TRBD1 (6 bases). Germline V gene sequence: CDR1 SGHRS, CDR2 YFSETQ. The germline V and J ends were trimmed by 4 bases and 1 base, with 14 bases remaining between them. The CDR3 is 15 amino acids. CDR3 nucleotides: TGCGCCAGCAGCAGGCAGGGCAGGGGGAACACTGAAGCTTTCTTT. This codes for CASSRQGRGNTEAFF.

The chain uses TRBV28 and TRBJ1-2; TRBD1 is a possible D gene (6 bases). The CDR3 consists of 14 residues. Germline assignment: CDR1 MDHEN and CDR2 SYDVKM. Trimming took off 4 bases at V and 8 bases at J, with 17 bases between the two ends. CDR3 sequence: CASSSGHQGLGYTF. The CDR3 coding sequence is TGTGCCAGCAGTTCGGGACATCAGGGGTTGGGCTACACCTTC.

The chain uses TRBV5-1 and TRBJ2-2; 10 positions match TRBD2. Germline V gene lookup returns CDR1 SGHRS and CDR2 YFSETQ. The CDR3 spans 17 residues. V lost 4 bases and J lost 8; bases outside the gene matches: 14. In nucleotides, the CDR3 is TGCGCCAGCAGCCCCATCGGGTCTAGCGGGAGTCGTGGGGAGCTGTTTTTT. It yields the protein CASSPIGSSGSRGELFF.

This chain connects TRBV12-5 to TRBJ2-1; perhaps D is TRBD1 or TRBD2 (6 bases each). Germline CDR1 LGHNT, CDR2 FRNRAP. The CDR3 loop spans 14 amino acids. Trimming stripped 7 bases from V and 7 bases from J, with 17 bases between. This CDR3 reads CASARGRPRNEQFF. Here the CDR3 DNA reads TGTGCTAGTGCTCGGGGGCGTCCAAGGAATGAGCAGTTCTTC.

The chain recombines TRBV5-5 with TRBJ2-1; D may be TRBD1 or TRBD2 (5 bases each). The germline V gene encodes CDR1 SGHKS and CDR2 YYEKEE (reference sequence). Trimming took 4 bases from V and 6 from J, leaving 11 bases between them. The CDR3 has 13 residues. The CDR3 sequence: CASSPGTPNEQFF. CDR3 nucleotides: TGTGCCAGCAGCCCGGGGACCCCCAATGAGCAGTTCTTC.

CDR3 in amino acids: CASRDQAGVSPDTQYF. For the CDR3, the DNA is TGTGCCAGCAGAGATCAAGCGGGAGTTAGTCCAGATACGCAGTATTTT. The chain recombines TRBV11-2 with TRBJ2-3; 8 nucleotides match TRBD2. With 6 bases clipped from V and 4 bases from J, the junction kept 12 bases outside the gene matches. Germline loops: CDR1 SGHAT, CDR2 FQNNGV. This CDR3 comprises 16 residues. Drawing the rest from reference TRBV11-2 and TRBJ2-3, the complete variable domain is EAGVAQSPRYKIIEKRQSVAFWCNPISGHATLYWYQQILGQGPKLLIQFQNNGVVDDSQLPKDRFSAERLKGVDSTLKIQPAKLEDSAVYLCASRDQAGVSPDTQYFGPGTRLTVL.

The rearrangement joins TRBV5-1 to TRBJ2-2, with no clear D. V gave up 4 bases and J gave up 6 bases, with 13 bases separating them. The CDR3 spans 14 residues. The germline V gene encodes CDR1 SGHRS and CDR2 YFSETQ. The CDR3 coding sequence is TGCGCCAGCAGCCCCGCAGTACCCCCCGGGGAGCTGTTTTTT. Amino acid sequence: CASSPAVPPGELFF.

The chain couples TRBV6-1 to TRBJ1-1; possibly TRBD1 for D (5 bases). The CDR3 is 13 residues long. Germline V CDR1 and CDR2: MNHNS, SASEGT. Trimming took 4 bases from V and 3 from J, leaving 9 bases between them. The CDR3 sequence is CASSVGGDTEAFF. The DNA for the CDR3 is TGTGCCAGCAGTGTTGGAGGGGACACTGAAGCTTTCTTT.

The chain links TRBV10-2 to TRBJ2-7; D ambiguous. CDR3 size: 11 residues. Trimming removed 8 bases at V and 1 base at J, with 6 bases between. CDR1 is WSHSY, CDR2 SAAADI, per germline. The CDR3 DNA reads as TGCGCCAGCCTGGATTCCTACGAGCAGTACTTC. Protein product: CASLDSYEQYF.

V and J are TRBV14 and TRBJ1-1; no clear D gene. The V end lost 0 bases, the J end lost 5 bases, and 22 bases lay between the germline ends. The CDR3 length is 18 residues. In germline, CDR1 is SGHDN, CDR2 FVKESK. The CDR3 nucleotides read TGTGCCAGCAGCCAAGACCCCGGCTCGGCAGCGGTGGGGACTGAAGCTTTCTTT. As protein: CASSQDPGSAAVGTEAFF.

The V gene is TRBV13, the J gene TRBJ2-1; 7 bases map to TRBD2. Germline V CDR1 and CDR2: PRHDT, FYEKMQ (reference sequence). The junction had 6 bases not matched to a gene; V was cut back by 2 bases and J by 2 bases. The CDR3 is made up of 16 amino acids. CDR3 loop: CASSLSRGGTYNEQFF. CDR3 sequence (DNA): TGTGCCAGCAGCTTATCTCGCGGGGGTACCTACAATGAGCAGTTCTTC.

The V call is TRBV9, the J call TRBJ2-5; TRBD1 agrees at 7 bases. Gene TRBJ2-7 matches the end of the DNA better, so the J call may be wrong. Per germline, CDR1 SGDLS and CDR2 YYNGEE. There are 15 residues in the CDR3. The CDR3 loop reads CASSVGLGQTYEQYF. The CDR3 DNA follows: TGTGCCAGCAGCGTAGGACTGGGACAGACCTACGAGCAGTACTTC.

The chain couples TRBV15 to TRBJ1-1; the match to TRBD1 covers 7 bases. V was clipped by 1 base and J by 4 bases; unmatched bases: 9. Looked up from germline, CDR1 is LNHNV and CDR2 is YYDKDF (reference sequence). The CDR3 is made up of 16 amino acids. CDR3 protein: CATSRGLEGASTEAFF. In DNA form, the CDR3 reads TGTGCCACCAGCAGAGGCCTGGAGGGGGCGAGCACTGAAGCTTTCTTT.

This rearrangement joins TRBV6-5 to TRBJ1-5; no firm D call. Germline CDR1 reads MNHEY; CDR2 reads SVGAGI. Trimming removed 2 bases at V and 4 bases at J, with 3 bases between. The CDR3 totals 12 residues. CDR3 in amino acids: CASSYRNQPQHF. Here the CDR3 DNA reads TGTGCCAGCAGTTACCGAAATCAGCCCCAGCATTTT.

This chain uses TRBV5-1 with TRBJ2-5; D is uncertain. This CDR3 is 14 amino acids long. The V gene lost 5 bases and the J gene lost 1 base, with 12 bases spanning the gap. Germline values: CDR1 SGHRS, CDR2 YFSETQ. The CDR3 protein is CASRRPSGQETQYF. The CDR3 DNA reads TGCGCCAGCAGAAGGCCTTCGGGCCAAGAGACCCAGTACTTC. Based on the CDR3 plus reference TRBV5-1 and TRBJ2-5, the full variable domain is KAGVTQTPRYLIKTRGQQVTLSCSPISGHRSVSWYQQTPGQGLQFLFEYFSETQRNKGNFPGRFSGRQFSNSRSEMNVSTLELGDSALYLCASRRPSGQETQYFGPGTRLLVL.

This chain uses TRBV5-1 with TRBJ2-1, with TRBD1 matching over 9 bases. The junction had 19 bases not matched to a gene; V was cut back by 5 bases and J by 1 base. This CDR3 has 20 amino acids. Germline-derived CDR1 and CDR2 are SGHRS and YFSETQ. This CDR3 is CASRKGQGTLVQGSYNEQFF. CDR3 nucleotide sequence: TGCGCCAGCAGAAAAGGACAGGGGACCCTAGTCCAGGGTTCCTACAATGAGCAGTTCTTC.

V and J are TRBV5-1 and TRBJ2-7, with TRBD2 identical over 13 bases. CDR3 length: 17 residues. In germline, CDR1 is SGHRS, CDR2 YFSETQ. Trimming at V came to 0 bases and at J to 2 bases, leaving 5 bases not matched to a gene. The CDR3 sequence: CASSLARTSGRAYEQYF. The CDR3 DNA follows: TGCGCCAGCAGCTTGGCCCGTACTAGCGGGAGGGCCTACGAGCAGTACTTC. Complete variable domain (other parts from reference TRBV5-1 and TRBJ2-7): KAGVTQTPRYLIKTRGQQVTLSCSPISGHRSVSWYQQTPGQGLQFLFEYFSETQRNKGNFPGRFSGRQFSNSRSEMNVSTLELGDSALYLCASSLARTSGRAYEQYFGPGTRLTVT.